The present entry profiles one T cell receptor beta chain with its context. The record originates from a study of blood T cell repertoires in COVID-19. Original processing methods: It was from reference gene primer amplification that nucleated cell counts were estimated. This table comes from immunoSEQ multiplex PCR, and its TCRdb copy is limited to in-frame clones, with some not included. The V and J calls and clone size are taken from that table; D and trimming were inferred from the DNA. This sample has 310,000 or so clones, with 80% to 90% found just once. With 7 bases clipped from V and 4 bases from J, the junction kept 7 bases outside the gene matches. The CDR3 is 14 residues long. Germline V CDR1 and CDR2: MNHEY, SMNVEV (reference sequence).

Sequencing was carried out using PBMCs or T cells enriched from blood (not recorded which). The chain combines TRBV27 with TRBJ1-1; 9 nucleotides line up with TRBD1. This receptor was obtained from a woman aged 18-29 years who had recovered from COVID-19. The CDR3 loop reads CASTKQGAFTEAFF. The CDR3, as DNA: TGTGCCAGCACCAAACAGGGGGCGTTCACTGAAGCTTTCTTT.